This T cell receptor (beta chain) emerged from a study of T cell clones after liver transplantation. Whole-study context: A pre-transplant mixed lymphocyte reaction with TCRbeta sequencing defined graft-donor-reactive clones followed in post-transplant blood. Third-party-reactive TCRbeta sequences from pre-transplant mixed lymphocyte reactions served as antigen-independent comparators. Apart from three HCV-positive recipients, transplants were for non-autoimmune, non-viral reasons.

The CDR3 extends over 15 amino acids. V was trimmed by 6 bases and J by 4 bases, leaving 18 bases between them. CDR1 and CDR2 (germline): MNHNS, SASEGT. Using immunoSEQ multiplex PCR, the repertoire was profiled, and TCRdb retains in-frame clones only, with some absent. The data contain tens of thousands of clones, around 70% of them singletons. Sorting of unstimulated PBMCs yielded separate CD3+CD4+ and CD3+CD8+ fractions. The chain combines TRBV6-1 with TRBJ1-1; tentative D call: TRBD1 (5 bases). The TCR comes from a human patient who received a liver transplant. Some T cells may have originated in the graft donor. The sample in question was CD4+ T cells from blood, obtained at the 22-month timepoint. The chain's CDR3 is CASSLLGVAGTEAFF. For the CDR3, the DNA is TGTGCCAGCAGCCTCCTAGGGGTGGCGGGCACTGAAGCTTTCTTT.